Reported below is one TCR beta chain. This clonotype was counted many times. Its antigen has not been determined. Base qualities were left out, and no much larger clone turns up one base away. Ophthalmopathy patients had moderately to severely active disease, Clinical Activity Score of at least 3, NOSPECS grade of at least 4, and disease duration under 3 months. Patients with other autoimmune diseases, uncontrolled infections, pregnancy or lactation were excluded. Clinical symptoms, serum thyroxine, TRAb, thyroid ultrasound and orbital computed tomography were used for diagnosis. PBMCs were isolated from about 10 ml of fresh peripheral blood by Ficoll-Paque density gradient centrifugation. Total RNA was extracted using Trizol reagent, and RNA quality was checked on an Agilent 2100 Bioanalyzer. The data were taken from a study of Graves' ophthalmopathy and Graves' hyperthyroidism (dated by TCRdb to the late 2010s). Notes on the research overall: Peripheral blood samples were taken at the time of initial diagnosis, before any treatment was given. T-cell repertoires of thyroid tissue and blood were compared in 5 or 6 hyperthyroidism patients. In total, over 130 blood samples were TCR-sequenced: 40 to 45 ophthalmopathy, some 80 hyperthyroidism and roughly 17 hyperthyroidism-to-ophthalmopathy patients. After sampling, hyperthyroidism patients received methimazole starting at 30 mg daily, and ophthalmopathy patients received high-dose intravenous methylprednisolone. To explore V-J signatures that distinguish ophthalmopathy from hyperthyroidism, a discovery set of more than 90 patients was enrolled, made up of over 40 with ophthalmopathy and fewer than 60 with stable hyperthyroidism. To tell Graves' ophthalmopathy apart from Graves' hyperthyroidism, and to predict which patients would progress to ophthalmopathy, the study relied on TCR beta repertoire signatures. An independent validation cohort comprised some 18 hyperthyroidism patients and roughly 15 patients who later progressed from hyperthyroidism to ophthalmopathy.

Study-wide conclusions, independent of this receptor: In cross-validation, the 13-signature model distinguished ophthalmopathy from stable hyperthyroidism with just over 85% sensitivity and about 81% specificity, while in the test set the corresponding values were roughly 80% and 75%. In validation, the model predicted ophthalmopathy progression with about 71% sensitivity and 72.22% specificity; 12 predicted patients were CT-confirmed with GO in a median of approximately 6.5 months. Among expanded thyroid clonotypes with frequency above 0.001, most also showed up in blood, which suggests that blood repertoires may reflect the thyroid immune response. Sample size was not predetermined statistically, and investigators were not blinded to group allocation.

Per the germline V gene, SGHDT is the CDR1 and YYEEEE is the CDR2. V is reduced by 6 bases and J by 5 bases, leaving a spacing of 17 bases between them. Taken from cysteine to phenylalanine, the CDR3 has 14 residues. Only the CDR3 region is kept as DNA, spanning 42 bases read in frame from base 1. TCR beta CDR3 regions were amplified from RNA transcripts for repertoire sequencing. A first-round RT-PCR used HTBI primers with the Qiagen OneStep RT-PCR kit, followed by a second-round multiplex PCR, size selection and purification. Libraries were sequenced on an Illumina HiSeq2000 using paired-end 100 bp reads. Regarding the original processing steps: SOAPnuke was used to process the reads, removing any read that contained adapters or uncalled bases, had a mean Phred below 15, or lacked an exact match to the constant primer or identifier. COPE v1.2.5 was used to merge high-quality paired reads. Each unique nucleotide sequence was defined as a clonotype, and clonotypes were aligned to IMGT TRB V, D and J references with MiTCR v1.1. The analysis was limited to V-J combinations with a frequency above 0.0001, which together covered just over 98% of the repertoires. A TCR clonal expansion and chaos score per V-J combination was defined as the ratio of F50 clonal expansion to chaos observed in the TCRdist matrix. Welch's t-statistics and random forest were used to narrow the features down to roughly twelve V-J combinations, which were then fed into a naive Bayes classifier. Thyroid-blood repertoire similarity was quantified with the Morisita-Horn index. TCRdb passed the public sequencing reads through fastp at Q25 and MiXCR, retaining productive beta sequences. Rows merge per CDR3 protein into single entries with the most common DNA and genes. TCRdb, not the original authors, processed these V and J calls. Here the sample has hundreds of thousands of distinct CDR3 sequences; 35% to 50% occur a single time. Of the sample, more than 2.5% is held by the ten largest clones.

The TCR originated in an adult man with Graves' ophthalmopathy. The sequence joins TRBV5-6 to TRBJ1-2; no D gene is confidently identified. The sequencing input was peripheral blood. The DNA sequence follows: TGTGCCAGCACTTTACGGACGGTGGGGTATGGCTACACCTTC. It encodes CASTLRTVGYGYTF.